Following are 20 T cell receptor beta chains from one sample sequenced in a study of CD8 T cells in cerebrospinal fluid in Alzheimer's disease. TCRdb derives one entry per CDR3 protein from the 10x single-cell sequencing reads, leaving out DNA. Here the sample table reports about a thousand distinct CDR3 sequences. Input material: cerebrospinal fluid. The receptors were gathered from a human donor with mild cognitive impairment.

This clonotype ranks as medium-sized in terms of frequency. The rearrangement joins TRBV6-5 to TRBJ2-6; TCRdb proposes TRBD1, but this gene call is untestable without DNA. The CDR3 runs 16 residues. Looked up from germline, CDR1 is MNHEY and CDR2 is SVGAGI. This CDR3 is CASSRQGPTGANVLTF.

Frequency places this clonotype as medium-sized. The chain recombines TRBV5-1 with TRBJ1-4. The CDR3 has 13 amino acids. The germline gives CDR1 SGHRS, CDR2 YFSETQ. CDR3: CASSLPTNEKLFF.

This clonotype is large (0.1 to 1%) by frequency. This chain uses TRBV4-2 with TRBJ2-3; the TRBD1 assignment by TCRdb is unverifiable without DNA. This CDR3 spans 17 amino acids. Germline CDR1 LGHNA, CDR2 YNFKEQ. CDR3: CASSLRVGGLRTDTQYF.

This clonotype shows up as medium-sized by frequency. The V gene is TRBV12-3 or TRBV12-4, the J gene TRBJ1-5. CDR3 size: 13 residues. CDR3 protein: CASSLGPNQPQHF.

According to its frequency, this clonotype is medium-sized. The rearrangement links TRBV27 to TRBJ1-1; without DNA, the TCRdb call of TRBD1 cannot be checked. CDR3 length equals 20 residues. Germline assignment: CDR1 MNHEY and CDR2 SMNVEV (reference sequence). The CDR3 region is CASSLFSGGGRTGGRTEAFF.

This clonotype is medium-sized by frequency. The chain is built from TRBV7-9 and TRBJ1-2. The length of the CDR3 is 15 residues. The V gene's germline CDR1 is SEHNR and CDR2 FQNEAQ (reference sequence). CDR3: CASSLKEGPNYGYTF.

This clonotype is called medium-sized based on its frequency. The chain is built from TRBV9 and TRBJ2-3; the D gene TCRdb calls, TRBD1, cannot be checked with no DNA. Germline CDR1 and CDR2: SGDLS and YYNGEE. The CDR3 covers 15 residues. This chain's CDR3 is CASSTWTASTDTQYF.

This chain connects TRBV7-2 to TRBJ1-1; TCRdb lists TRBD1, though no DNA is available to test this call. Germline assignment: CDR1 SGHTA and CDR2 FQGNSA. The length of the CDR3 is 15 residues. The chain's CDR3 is CASSAPGGGAPEAFF.

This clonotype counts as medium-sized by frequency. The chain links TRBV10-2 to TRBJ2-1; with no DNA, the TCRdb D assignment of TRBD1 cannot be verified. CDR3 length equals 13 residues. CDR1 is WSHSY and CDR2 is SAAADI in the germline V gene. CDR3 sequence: CASRSDSYNEQFF.

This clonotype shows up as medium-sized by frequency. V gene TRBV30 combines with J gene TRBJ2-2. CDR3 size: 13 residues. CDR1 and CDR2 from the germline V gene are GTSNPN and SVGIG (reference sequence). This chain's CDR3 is CAWSVPGTGELFF.

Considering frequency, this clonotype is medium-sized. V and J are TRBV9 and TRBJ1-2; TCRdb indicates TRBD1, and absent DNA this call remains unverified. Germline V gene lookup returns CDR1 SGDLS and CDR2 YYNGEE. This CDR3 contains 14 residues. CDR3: CASSVLAGATGYTF.

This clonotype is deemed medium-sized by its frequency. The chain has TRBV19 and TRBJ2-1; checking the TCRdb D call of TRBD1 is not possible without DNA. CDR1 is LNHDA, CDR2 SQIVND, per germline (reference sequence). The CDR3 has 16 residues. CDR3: CASSIAPRQTYNEQFF.

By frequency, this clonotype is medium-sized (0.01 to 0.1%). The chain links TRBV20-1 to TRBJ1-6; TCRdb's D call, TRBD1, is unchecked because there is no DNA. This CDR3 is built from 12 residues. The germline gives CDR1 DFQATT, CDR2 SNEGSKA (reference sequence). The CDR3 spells CSAKDRNSPLHF.

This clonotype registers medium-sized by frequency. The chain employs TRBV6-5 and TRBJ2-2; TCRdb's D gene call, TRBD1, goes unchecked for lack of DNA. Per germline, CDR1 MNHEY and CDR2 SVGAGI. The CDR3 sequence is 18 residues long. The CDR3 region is CASSDPPGTGFSTGELFF.

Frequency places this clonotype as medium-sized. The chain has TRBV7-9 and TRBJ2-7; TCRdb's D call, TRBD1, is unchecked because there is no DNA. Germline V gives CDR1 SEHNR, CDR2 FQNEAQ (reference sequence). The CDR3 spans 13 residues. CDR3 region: CASSLGGVEEQYF.

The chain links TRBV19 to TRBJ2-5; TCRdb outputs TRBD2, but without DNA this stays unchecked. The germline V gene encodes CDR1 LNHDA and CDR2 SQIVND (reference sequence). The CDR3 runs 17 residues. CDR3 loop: CASSAGLAGGPRETQYF.

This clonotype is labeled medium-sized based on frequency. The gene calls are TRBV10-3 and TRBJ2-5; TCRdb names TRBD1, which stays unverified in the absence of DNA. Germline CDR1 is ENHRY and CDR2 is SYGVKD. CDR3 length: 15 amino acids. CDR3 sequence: CAINDLGQGLETQYF.

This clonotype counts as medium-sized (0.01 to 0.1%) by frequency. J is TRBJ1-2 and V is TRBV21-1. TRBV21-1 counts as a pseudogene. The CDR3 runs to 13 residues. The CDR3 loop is CASSPDGNYGYTF.

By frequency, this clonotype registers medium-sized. CDR3 amino acids: CSASGGARDYGYTF. The chain links TRBV20-1 to TRBJ1-2; the TRBD1 assignment by TCRdb is unverifiable without DNA. The CDR3 spans 14 residues. The germline V gene has CDR1 DFQATT and CDR2 SNEGSKA (reference sequence).

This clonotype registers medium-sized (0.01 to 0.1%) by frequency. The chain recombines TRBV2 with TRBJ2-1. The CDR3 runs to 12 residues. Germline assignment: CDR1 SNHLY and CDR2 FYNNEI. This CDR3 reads CASSDSGIEQFF.